The 16 T cell receptor beta chains presented below share a single source sample, sequenced in a study of a mutant IDH1 vaccine in newly diagnosed glioma. No antigen has been assigned to these receptors. Only in-frame clones appear in the TCRdb table, and some are missing; sequencing was by immunoSEQ multiplex PCR. In the table there are about 33,000 clones, around 75% of which are singletons. Time point described: week 47, end of study. Vaccination comprised doses that each held 300 ug of mutant IDH1 20-mer peptide, plus topical imiquimod. Sample: PBMCs, taken from a glioma patient whose treatment included an IDH1 peptide vaccine. The source of these receptors is a man aged 35 to 55 with glioma.

V gene TRBV7-9 combines with J gene TRBJ2-2, with D uncertain. The CDR3 is 12 amino acids. CDR1 is SEHNR, CDR2 FQNEAQ, per germline (reference sequence). Trimming shortened V by 7 bases and J by 4 bases, and 7 bases separated the two germline ends. The CDR3 region is CASIGVTGELFF. CDR3 coding DNA: TGTGCCAGCATTGGGGTCACCGGGGAGCTGTTTTTT.

V and J are TRBV11-2 and TRBJ2-1, with D perhaps matching TRBD2 (6 bases). The CDR3 runs 17 residues. Germline V gene sequence: CDR1 SGHAT, CDR2 FQNNGV. V dropped 2 bases and J dropped 0 bases, with 14 bases sitting between them. CDR3 sequence: CASSLLGGTSSYNEQFF. As DNA, the CDR3 is TGTGCCAGCAGCTTATTGGGCGGGACCAGCTCCTACAATGAGCAGTTCTTC. Full variable domain (rest looked up from reference TRBV11-2 and TRBJ2-1): EAGVAQSPRYKIIEKRQSVAFWCNPISGHATLYWYQQILGQGPKLLIQFQNNGVVDDSQLPKDRFSAERLKGVDSTLKIQPAKLEDSAVYLCASSLLGGTSSYNEQFFGPGTRLTVL.

The chain joins TRBV7-9 to TRBJ2-1; TRBD2 agrees at 10 bases. The junction had 12 bases not matched to a gene; V was cut back by 2 bases and J by 8 bases. The CDR3 contains 17 residues. Germline CDR1 reads SEHNR; CDR2 reads FQNEAQ (reference sequence). CDR3 in DNA: TGTGCCAGCAGCTTACCCGCGAGCGGGAGGGCGAAGGATGAGCAGTTCTTC. It specifies CASSLPASGRAKDEQFF.

This clone was recorded only once. This chain joins TRBV5-8 and TRBJ1-5; 7 nucleotides agree with TRBD1. V shed 4 bases, J shed 3 bases, and the junction held 10 bases outside the gene matches. Germline CDR1 and CDR2: SGHTS and YDEGEE. This CDR3 contains 16 residues. The CDR3 is CASSDPTGTYNQPQHF. DNA for the CDR3: TGTGCCAGCAGCGACCCGACAGGGACTTACAATCAGCCCCAGCATTTT.

The V gene is TRBV6-5, the J gene TRBJ1-2; no firm D call. The CDR3 runs to 15 residues. The V gene's germline CDR1 is MNHEY and CDR2 SVGAGI. V was clipped by 2 bases and J by 7 bases, with 17 bases between them. CDR3 protein: CASSYDLAAALGYTF. The CDR3 DNA follows: TGTGCCAGCAGTTACGATCTGGCAGCCGCTCTTGGCTACACCTTC.

This clone was seen a handful of times. The junction does not match germline at one end; this may be a read error. The chain employs TRBV5-6 and TRBJ1-2; TRBD1 agrees at 9 bases. The CDR3 has 11 residues. CDR1 and CDR2 from the germline V gene are SGHDT and YYEEEE. The CDR3 DNA reads TGTGCCAGCAGCCGGACAGGGGTCACAGACTTC. This encodes CASSRTGVTDF.

V and J are TRBV5-4 and TRBJ1-3; perhaps TRBD1 as D (5 bases). CDR1 is SGHNT and CDR2 is YYREEE in the germline V gene (reference sequence). Trimming removed 0 bases at V and 2 bases at J, with 12 bases between. The CDR3 is 16 residues long. This CDR3 is CASSLDRGGTGNTIYF. CDR3 nucleotides: TGTGCCAGCAGCTTGGATCGGGGGGGAACTGGAAACACCATATATTTT.

This chain uses TRBV11-2 with TRBJ1-3; unclear D gene. This CDR3 has 13 residues. CDR1 SGHAT and CDR2 FQNNGV come from the germline V gene. Trimming left V 5 bases short and J 9 bases short, with 14 bases between. In DNA form, the CDR3 reads TGTGCCAGCAGCCCCACTTCGGGAGCCACCATATATTTT. It specifies CASSPTSGATIYF.

The count of this clone is one. The chain uses TRBV6-1 and TRBJ1-1; D remains ambiguous. V was shortened by 2 bases and J by 6 bases, with 7 bases between the two germline ends. Germline assignment: CDR1 MNHNS and CDR2 SASEGT. This CDR3 contains 12 residues. The CDR3 region is CASSEQYPEAFF. The CDR3 coding sequence is TGTGCCAGCAGTGAACAGTACCCTGAAGCTTTCTTT.

The rearrangement uses TRBV7-9 and TRBJ2-5; 7 bases line up with TRBD2. The V gene end was trimmed by 5 bases and the J gene end by 7 bases; junction bases not matched to a gene: 7. Germline loops: CDR1 SEHNR, CDR2 FQNEAQ (reference sequence). This CDR3 spans 13 amino acids. Written as DNA, the CDR3 is TGTGCCAGCAGCACTAGCGAGATCGGGACCCAGTACTTC. It yields the protein CASSTSEIGTQYF.

The sample holds a few counts of this clone. The chain uses TRBV7-9 and TRBJ2-3, with 9 bases aligning to TRBD2. J was trimmed by 2 bases and V by 0 bases; bases with no gene match: 3. Per germline, CDR1 SEHNR and CDR2 FQNEAQ (reference sequence). CDR3 length: 16 residues. The CDR3 spells CASSLAASGTTDTQYF. The DNA for the CDR3 is TGTGCCAGCAGCTTAGCGGCTAGCGGGACCACAGATACGCAGTATTTT.

The chain carries TRBV5-1 and TRBJ2-5; possibly TRBD1 for D (5 bases). The V and J ends lost 7 bases and 3 bases respectively, with 13 bases between them. CDR3 length equals 13 residues. Germline CDR1 is SGHRS and CDR2 is YFSETQ. For the CDR3, the DNA is TGCGCCAGCCATCCAGGGATGGAAGAGACCCAGTACTTC. Translated, it gives CASHPGMEETQYF.

The chain links TRBV7-2 to TRBJ2-3; D is undetermined. Germline CDR1 and CDR2: SGHTA and FQGNSA. Trimming removed 1 base from V and 5 bases from J, with 7 bases in between. This CDR3 contains 13 residues. The CDR3 sequence is CASSLGARDTQYF. CDR3 bases: TGTGCCAGCAGCTTAGGGGCTCGAGATACGCAGTATTTT.

The chain joins TRBV5-6 to TRBJ2-1; no clear D. Germline loops: CDR1 SGHDT, CDR2 YYEEEE. V gave up 2 bases and J gave up 6 bases, with 12 bases separating them. The CDR3 runs to 14 residues. The CDR3 reads CASSFTSLGNEQFF. CDR3 bases: TGTGCCAGCAGCTTCACTTCCCTTGGCAATGAGCAGTTCTTC.

J is TRBJ2-7 and V is TRBV5-1; 8 nucleotides match TRBD2. CDR3 length equals 16 residues. CDR1 and CDR2 from the germline V gene are SGHRS and YFSETQ. The trim removed 4 bases at V and 5 bases at J, leaving 14 bases unmatched. CDR3 nucleotide sequence: TGCGCCAGCAGCCCTTATAGCGCGGGAGGCACCCACGAGCAGTACTTC. Amino acids: CASSPYSAGGTHEQYF.

The chain combines TRBV28 with TRBJ2-2, with TRBD2 matching 12 bases. CDR1 and CDR2 (germline): MDHEN, SYDVKM. Losses at the gene ends were 7 bases for V and 0 bases for J; bases not matched to a gene: 6. The CDR3 loop spans 17 amino acids. This chain's CDR3 is CASTGLAGSANTGELFF. DNA of the CDR3: TGTGCCAGCACCGGACTAGCGGGGTCCGCGAACACCGGGGAGCTGTTTTTT.